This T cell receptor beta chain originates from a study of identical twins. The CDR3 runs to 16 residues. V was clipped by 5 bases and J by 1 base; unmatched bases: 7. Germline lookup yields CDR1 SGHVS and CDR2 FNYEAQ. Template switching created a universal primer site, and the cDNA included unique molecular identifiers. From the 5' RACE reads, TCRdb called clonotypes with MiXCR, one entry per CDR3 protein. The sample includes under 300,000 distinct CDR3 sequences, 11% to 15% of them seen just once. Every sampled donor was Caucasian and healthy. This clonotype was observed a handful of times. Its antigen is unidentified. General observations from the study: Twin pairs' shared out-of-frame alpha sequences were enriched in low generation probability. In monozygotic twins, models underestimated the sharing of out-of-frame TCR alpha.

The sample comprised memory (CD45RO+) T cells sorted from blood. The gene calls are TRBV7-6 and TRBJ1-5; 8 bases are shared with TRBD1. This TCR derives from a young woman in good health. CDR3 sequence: CASSQGQGRSNQPQHF. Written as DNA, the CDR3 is TGTGCCAGCAGCCAAGGACAGGGAAGGAGCAATCAGCCCCAGCATTTT. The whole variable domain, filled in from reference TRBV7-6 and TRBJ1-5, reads GAGVSQSPRYKVTKRGQDVALRCDPISGHVSLYWYRQALGQGPEFLTYFNYEAQQDKSGLPNDRFSAERPEGSISTLTIQRTEQRDSAMYRCASSQGQGRSNQPQHFGDGTRLSIL.